This TCR beta chain was sequenced for a study of T cells in Graves' hyperthyroidism and ophthalmopathy. Study overall: The authors collected peripheral blood at initial diagnosis, before any treatment. Study outcomes and limitations: Stable hyperthyroidism was told apart from ophthalmopathy by a model built on 13 V-J features.

TCR beta CDR3 region amplification was performed from RNA transcripts. TCR CDR3 regions were first amplified by RT-PCR with HTBI primers. TCRdb re-called the multiplex PCR reads with MiXCR, one entry per CDR3 protein. The sample has 350,000 to 400,000 distinct CDR3 sequences, 14% seen once. About this clonotype itself: Its antigen is as yet unknown.

Patients with uncontrolled infections, other autoimmune diseases, pregnancy or lactation were excluded. Diagnoses rested on clinical symptoms, serum thyroxine and TRAb, thyroid ultrasound and orbital computed tomography. This CDR3 comprises 18 residues. Germline loops: CDR1 MNHEY, CDR2 SVGAGI. J lost 10 bases, V lost 0 bases, and 15 bases had no gene match. Source material: blood. The rearrangement uses TRBV6-5 and TRBJ1-6, with 7 bases aligning to TRBD1. This sequence was found in a woman aged 55-69 years with Graves' hyperthyroidism. The CDR3 here is CASSYSGGGAGVGSPLHF. In DNA, the CDR3 is TGTGCCAGCAGTTACTCGGGAGGGGGCGCAGGGGTTGGATCACCCCTCCACTTT.